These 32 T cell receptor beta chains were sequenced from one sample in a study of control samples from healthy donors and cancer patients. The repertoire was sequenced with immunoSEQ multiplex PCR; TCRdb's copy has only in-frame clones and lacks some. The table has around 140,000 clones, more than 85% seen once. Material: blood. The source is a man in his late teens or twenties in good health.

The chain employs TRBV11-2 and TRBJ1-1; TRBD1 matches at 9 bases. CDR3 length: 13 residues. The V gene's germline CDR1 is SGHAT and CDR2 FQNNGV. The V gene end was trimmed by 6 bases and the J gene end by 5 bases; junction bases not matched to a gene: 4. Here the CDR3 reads CASSWTGVTEAFF. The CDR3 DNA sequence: TGTGCCAGCAGTTGGACAGGGGTGACTGAAGCTTTCTTT.

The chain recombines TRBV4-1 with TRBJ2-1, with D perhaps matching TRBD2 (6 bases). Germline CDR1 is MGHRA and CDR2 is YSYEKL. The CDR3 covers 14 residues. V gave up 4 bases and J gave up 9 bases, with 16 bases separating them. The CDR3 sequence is CASSPYFPGSEQFF. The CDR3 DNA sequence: TGCGCCAGCAGCCCCTATTTCCCCGGGAGTGAGCAGTTCTTC.

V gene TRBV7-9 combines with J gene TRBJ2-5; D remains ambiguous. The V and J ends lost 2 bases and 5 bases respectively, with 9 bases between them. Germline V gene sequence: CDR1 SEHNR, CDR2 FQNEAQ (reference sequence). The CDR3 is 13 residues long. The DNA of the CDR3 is TGTGCCAGCAGCTTATACCCGGAGGAGACCCAGTACTTC. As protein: CASSLYPEETQYF.

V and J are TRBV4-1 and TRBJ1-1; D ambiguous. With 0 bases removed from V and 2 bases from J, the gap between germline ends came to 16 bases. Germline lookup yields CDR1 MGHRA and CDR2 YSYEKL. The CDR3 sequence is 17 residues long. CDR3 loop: CASSQDERGYGNTEAFF. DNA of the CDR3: TGCGCCAGCAGCCAAGACGAACGTGGGTACGGAAACACTGAAGCTTTCTTT.

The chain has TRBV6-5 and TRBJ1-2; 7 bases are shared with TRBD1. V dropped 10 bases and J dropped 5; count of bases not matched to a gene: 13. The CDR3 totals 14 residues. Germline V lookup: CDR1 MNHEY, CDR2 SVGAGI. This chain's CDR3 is CAIHGRGPSYGYTF. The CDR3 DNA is TGTGCCATCCACGGAAGGGGGCCCTCATATGGCTACACCTTC.

CDR3 region: CASRVGETQYF. The CDR3 DNA follows: TGTGCCAGCCGGGTTGGGGAGACCCAGTACTTC. This chain joins TRBV12-3 or TRBV12-4 and TRBJ2-5, with unresolved D. This CDR3 has 11 amino acids. Deletions cut 8 bases from V and 5 bases from J, with 9 bases between.

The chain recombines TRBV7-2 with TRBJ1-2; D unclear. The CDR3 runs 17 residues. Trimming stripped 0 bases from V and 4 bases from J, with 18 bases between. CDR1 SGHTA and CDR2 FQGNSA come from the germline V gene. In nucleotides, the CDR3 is TGTGCCAGCAGCTTAGCGGGTGGCAGCAATGCCTTCTATGGCTACACCTTC. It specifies CASSLAGGSNAFYGYTF.

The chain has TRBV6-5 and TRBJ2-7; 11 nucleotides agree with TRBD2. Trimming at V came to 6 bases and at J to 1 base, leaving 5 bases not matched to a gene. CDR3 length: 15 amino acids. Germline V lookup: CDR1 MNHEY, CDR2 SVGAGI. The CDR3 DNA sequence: TGTGCCAGCAGAAGGTGGACTAGCGGGTCCTACGAGCAGTACTTC. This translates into CASRRWTSGSYEQYF.

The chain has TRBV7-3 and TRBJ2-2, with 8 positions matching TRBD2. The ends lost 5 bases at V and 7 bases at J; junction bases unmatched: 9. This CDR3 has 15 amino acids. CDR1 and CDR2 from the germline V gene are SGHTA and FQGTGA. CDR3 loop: CASSPNSGNGGELFF. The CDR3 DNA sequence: TGTGCCAGCAGCCCGAATAGCGGGAATGGCGGGGAGCTGTTTTTT.

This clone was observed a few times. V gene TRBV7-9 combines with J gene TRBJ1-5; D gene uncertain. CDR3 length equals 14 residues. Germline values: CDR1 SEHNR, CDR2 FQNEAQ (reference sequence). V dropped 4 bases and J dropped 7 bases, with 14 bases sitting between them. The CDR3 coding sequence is TGTGCCAGCAGCTCCTCAGGTTCCGGGCAGCCCCAGCATTTT. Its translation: CASSSSGSGQPQHF. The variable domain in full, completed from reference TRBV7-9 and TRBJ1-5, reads DTGVSQNPRHKITKRGQNVTFRCDPISEHNRLYWYRQTLGQGPEFLTYFQNEAQLEKSRLLSDRFSAERPKGSFSTLEIQRTEQGDSAMYLCASSSSGSGQPQHFGDGTRLSIL.

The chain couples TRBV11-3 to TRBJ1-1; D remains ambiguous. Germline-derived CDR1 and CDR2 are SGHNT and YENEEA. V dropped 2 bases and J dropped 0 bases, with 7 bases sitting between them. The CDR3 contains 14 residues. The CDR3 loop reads CASSLNTLNTEAFF. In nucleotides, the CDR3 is TGTGCCAGCAGCTTAAACACCTTGAACACTGAAGCTTTCTTT.

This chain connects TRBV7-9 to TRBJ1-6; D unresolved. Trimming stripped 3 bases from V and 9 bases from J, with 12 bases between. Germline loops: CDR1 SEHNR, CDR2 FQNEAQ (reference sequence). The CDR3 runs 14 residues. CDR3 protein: CASSFRERSSPLHF. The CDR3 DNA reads TGTGCCAGCAGCTTTAGGGAGAGAAGTTCACCCCTCCACTTT.

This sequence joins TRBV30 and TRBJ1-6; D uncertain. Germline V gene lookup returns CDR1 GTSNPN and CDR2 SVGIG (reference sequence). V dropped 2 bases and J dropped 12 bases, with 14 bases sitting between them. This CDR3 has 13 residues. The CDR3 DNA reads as TGTGCCTGGAGTATGGTTACGCACAAACCCCTCCACTTT. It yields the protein CAWSMVTHKPLHF.

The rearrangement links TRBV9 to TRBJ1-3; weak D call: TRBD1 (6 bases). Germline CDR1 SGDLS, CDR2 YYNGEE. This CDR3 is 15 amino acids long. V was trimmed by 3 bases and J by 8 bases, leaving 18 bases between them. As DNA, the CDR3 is TGTGCCAGCAGCGCCGACACAGGGATCGGGGACACCATATATTTT. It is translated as CASSADTGIGDTIYF.

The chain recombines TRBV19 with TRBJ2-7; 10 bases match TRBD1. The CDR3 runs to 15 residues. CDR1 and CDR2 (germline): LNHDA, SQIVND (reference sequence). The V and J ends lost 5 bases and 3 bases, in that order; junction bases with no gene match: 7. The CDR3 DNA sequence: TGTGCCAGTAGTGCCGGTTGGACAGGGGGCTACGAGCAGTACTTC. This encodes CASSAGWTGGYEQYF.

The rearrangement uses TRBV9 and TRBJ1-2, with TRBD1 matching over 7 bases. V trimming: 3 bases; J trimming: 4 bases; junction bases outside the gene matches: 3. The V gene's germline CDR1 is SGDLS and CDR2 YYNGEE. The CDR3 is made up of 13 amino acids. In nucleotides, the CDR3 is TGTGCCAGCAGCGAGGGACAGAGCTATGGCTACACCTTC. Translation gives CASSEGQSYGYTF.

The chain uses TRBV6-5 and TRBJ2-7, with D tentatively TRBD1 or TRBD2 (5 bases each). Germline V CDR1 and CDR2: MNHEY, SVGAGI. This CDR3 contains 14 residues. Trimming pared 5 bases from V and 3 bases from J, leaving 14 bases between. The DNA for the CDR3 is TGTGCCAGCAGTCCCCGGGGCCTAATCTACGAGCAGTACTTC. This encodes CASSPRGLIYEQYF.

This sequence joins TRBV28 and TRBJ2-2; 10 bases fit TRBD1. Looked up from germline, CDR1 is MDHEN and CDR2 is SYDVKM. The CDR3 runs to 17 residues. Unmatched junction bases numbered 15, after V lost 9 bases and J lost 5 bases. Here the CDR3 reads CASGRWEGQGRTGELFF. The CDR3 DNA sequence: TGTGCCAGTGGAAGATGGGAGGGACAGGGGAGGACCGGGGAGCTGTTTTTT.

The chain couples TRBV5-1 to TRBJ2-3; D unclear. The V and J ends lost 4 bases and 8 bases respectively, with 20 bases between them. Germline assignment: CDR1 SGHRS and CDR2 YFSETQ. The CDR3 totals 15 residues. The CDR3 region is CASSPRSGSNLTQYF. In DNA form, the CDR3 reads TGCGCCAGCAGCCCCAGGTCCGGTTCGAATCTTACGCAGTATTTT. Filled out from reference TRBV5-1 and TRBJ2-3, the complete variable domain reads KAGVTQTPRYLIKTRGQQVTLSCSPISGHRSVSWYQQTPGQGLQFLFEYFSETQRNKGNFPGRFSGRQFSNSRSEMNVSTLELGDSALYLCASSPRSGSNLTQYFGPGTRLTVL.

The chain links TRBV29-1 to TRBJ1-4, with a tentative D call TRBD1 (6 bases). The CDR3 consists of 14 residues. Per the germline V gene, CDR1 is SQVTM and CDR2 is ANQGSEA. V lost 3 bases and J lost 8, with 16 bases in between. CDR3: CSVDLGAPGEKLFF. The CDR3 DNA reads TGCAGCGTTGATTTGGGGGCGCCGGGAGAAAAACTGTTTTTT.

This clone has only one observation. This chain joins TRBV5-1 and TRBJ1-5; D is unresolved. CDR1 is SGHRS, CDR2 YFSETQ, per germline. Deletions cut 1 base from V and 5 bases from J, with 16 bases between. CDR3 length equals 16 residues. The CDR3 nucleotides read TGCGCCAGCAGCTTGACGGGGTATGGTTCTGATCAGCCCCAGCATTTT. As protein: CASSLTGYGSDQPQHF.

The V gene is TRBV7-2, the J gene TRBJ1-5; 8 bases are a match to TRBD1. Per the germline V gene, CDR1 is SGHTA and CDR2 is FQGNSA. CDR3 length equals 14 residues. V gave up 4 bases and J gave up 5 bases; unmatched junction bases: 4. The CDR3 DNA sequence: TGTGCCAGCAGCTCACAGGGGGGGGATCAGCCCCAGCATTTT. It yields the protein CASSSQGGDQPQHF.

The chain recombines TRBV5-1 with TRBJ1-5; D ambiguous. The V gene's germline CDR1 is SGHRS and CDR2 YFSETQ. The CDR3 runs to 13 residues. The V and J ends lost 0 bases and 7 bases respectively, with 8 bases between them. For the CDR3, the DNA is TGCGCCAGCAGCTTGGGGCCCCAGCAGCCCCAGCATTTT. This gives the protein CASSLGPQQPQHF. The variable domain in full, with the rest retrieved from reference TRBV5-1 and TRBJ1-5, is KAGVTQTPRYLIKTRGQQVTLSCSPISGHRSVSWYQQTPGQGLQFLFEYFSETQRNKGNFPGRFSGRQFSNSRSEMNVSTLELGDSALYLCASSLGPQQPQHFGDGTRLSIL.

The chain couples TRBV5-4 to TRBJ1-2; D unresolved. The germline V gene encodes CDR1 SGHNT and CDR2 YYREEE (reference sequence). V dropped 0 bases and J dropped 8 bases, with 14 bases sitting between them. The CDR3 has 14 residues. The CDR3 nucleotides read TGTGCCAGCAGCTTGGAGACTCAGGCACGGGGCTACACCTTC. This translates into CASSLETQARGYTF.

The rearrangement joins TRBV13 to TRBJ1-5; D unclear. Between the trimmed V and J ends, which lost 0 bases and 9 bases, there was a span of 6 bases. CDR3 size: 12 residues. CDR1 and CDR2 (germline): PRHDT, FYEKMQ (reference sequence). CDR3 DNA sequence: TGTGCCAGCAGCTTAGGTCGTGGGCCCCAGCATTTT. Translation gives CASSLGRGPQHF.

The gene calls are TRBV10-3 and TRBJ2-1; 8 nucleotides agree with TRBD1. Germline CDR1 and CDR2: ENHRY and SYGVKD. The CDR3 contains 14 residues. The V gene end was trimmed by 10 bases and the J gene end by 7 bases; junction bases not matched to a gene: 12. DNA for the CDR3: TGTGCCAATGGGCCAGGGGGCGAATTGAATGAGCAGTTCTTC. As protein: CANGPGGELNEQFF.

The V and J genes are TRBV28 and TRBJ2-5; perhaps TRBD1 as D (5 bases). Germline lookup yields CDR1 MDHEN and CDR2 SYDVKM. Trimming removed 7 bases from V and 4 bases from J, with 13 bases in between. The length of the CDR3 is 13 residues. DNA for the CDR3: TGTGCCAGCACCCCCGTAGGGGTAGAGACCCAGTACTTC. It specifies CASTPVGVETQYF.

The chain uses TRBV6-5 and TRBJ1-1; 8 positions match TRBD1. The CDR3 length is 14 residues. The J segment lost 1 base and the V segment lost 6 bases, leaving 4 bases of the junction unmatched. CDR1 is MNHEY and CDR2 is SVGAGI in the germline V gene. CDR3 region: CASSGGTGNTEAFF. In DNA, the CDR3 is TGTGCCAGCAGCGGAGGGACAGGGAACACTGAAGCTTTCTTT.

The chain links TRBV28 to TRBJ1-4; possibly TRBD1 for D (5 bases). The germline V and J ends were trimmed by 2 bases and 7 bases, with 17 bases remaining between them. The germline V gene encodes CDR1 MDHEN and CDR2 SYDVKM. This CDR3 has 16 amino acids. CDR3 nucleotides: TGTGCCAGCAGTTTAATCGAGACAGATAGGACTGAAAAACTGTTTTTT. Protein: CASSLIETDRTEKLFF.

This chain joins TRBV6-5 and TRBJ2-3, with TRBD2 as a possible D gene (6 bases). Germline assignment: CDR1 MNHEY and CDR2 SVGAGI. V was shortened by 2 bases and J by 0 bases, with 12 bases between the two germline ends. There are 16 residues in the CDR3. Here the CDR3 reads CASSYGAGSSTDTQYF. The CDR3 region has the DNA TGTGCCAGCAGTTACGGAGCGGGTTCTAGCACAGATACGCAGTATTTT.

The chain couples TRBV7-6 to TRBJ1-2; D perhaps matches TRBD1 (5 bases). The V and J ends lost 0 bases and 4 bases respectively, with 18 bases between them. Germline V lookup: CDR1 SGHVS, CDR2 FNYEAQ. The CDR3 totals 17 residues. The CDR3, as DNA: TGTGCCAGCAGCTTAGCAACGCCCGGGGGAGGGACCTATGGCTACACCTTC. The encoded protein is CASSLATPGGGTYGYTF.

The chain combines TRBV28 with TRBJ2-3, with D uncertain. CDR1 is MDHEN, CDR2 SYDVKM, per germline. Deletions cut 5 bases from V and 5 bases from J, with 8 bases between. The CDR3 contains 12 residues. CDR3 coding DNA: TGTGCCAGCAGTCCGAGGTTAGATACGCAGTATTTT. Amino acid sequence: CASSPRLDTQYF.